The 22 T cell receptor beta chains presented below share a single source sample, sequenced in a study of beta chain features in type 1 diabetes (dated by TCRdb to the late 2010s). What these receptors recognize is not known. The library relied on the immunoSEQ multiplex PCR assay. The High Capacity cDNA Reverse Transcription Kit was used to reverse transcribe all of the isolated RNA, meaning that expressed TCRB transcripts were what got sequenced. In its TCRdb copy, this immuneACCESS table keeps in-frame sequences only and misses some clones. Where compared with another copy, unresolved V genes explain less than half of these, and the others have no known cause. The table for this sample lists a few hundred thousand clones; around 9.9% of them were counted only once. The leading ten clones occupy about 0.018% of the sample. Overall study results and their limits: Type 1 diabetes patients showed a moderate but significant shortening of TCRB CDR3 length in all four CD4+ subsets.

The sample taken for sequencing was naive CD4+ T cells from blood. The sample's cell subset or site, from its label and the paper: true naive CD4+ T cells. The receptors derive from a man in his thirties or forties with type 1 diabetes.

The genes are TRBV10-3 and TRBJ1-3; possible D gene TRBD1, 5 bases. Germline lookup yields CDR1 ENHRY and CDR2 SYGVKD. Trimming removed 3 bases at V and 5 bases at J, with 8 bases between. This CDR3 comprises 13 residues. The CDR3 reads CAISDAGRNTIYF. The DNA of the CDR3 is TGTGCCATCAGTGATGCAGGGAGAAACACCATATATTTT.

The chain has TRBV27 and TRBJ1-5, with TRBD1 identical over 10 bases. This CDR3 region has 15 residues. Trimming at V came to 6 bases and at J to 5 bases, leaving 7 bases not matched to a gene. CDR1 MNHEY and CDR2 SMNVEV come from the germline V gene (reference sequence). This CDR3 reads CASRSGTGVDQPQHF. CDR3 nucleotide sequence: TGTGCCAGCAGATCCGGGACAGGGGTGGATCAGCCCCAGCATTTT.

This clone showed up just a few times. V usage is TRBV2 and J usage is TRBJ2-5, with 9 nucleotides matching TRBD1. The germline CDR1 and CDR2 sequences are SNHLY and FYNNEI. Germline trimming cut 6 bases from V and 4 bases from J; bases unmatched to any gene: 9. CDR3 size: 15 residues. The CDR3 is CASSLEGQGAETQYF. The CDR3 DNA reads as TGTGCCAGCAGCCTTGAGGGACAGGGTGCAGAGACCCAGTACTTC.

This clone was detected only a few times. CDR3 protein: CASRADRNNQPQHF. The CDR3 coding sequence is TGTGCCAGCCGTGCTGACAGGAATAATCAGCCCCAGCATTTT. The rearrangement uses TRBV28 and TRBJ1-5; TRBD1 is a possible D gene (6 bases). Trimming took off 8 bases at V and 4 bases at J, with 15 bases between the two ends. The CDR3 runs 14 residues. The germline V gene encodes CDR1 MDHEN and CDR2 SYDVKM.

The chain couples TRBV19 to TRBJ1-5; maybe TRBD1 (6 bases). Trimming removed 3 bases from V and 2 bases from J, with 11 bases in between. CDR1 LNHDA and CDR2 SQIVND come from the germline V gene (reference sequence). This CDR3 comprises 15 residues. CDR3 coding DNA: TGTGCCAGTAGTATCCGAGGGGGGGGCAATCAGCCCCAGCATTTT. Translating it yields CASSIRGGGNQPQHF.

The chain carries TRBV6-5 and TRBJ2-2; weak D call: TRBD1 (5 bases). This CDR3 has 15 residues. CDR1 is MNHEY, CDR2 SVGAGI, per germline. V lost 9 bases, J lost 0 bases, and 14 bases lay in between. The CDR3 sequence: CASRTGRANTGELFF. CDR3 sequence (DNA): TGTGCCAGTAGAACGGGCAGGGCGAACACCGGGGAGCTGTTTTTT.

V usage is TRBV15 and J usage is TRBJ1-1; unclear D gene. The CDR3 has 13 amino acids. The V and J ends lost 5 bases and 3 bases respectively, with 10 bases between them. Germline lookup yields CDR1 LNHNV and CDR2 YYDKDF (reference sequence). Here the CDR3 DNA reads TGTGCCACCAGCTTCGACGGAGACACTGAAGCTTTCTTT. Translating gives CATSFDGDTEAFF.

This clone was detected a few times. The rearrangement links TRBV9 to TRBJ2-7; perhaps TRBD1 as D (5 bases). The CDR3 length is 13 residues. Germline CDR1 reads SGDLS; CDR2 reads YYNGEE. Between the trimmed V and J ends, which lost 3 bases and 0 bases, there was a span of 7 bases. The CDR3 coding sequence is TGTGCCAGCAGCGGGGGCAGCTCCTACGAGCAGTACTTC. This sequence encodes CASSGGSSYEQYF.

This clone has more than one count but fewer than ten. The V gene is TRBV2, the J gene TRBJ2-3, with 11 nucleotides matching TRBD1. Looked up from germline, CDR1 is SNHLY and CDR2 is FYNNEI. The V and J ends lost 6 bases and 3 bases, in that order; junction bases with no gene match: 5. There are 15 residues in the CDR3. CDR3 DNA sequence: TGTGCCAGCAGGTGGGACAGGGGGAGTACAGATACGCAGTATTTT. It yields the protein CASRWDRGSTDTQYF.

In this sample, this clone turned up a few times. This sequence joins TRBV6-6 and TRBJ2-6; TRBD1 might be the D (6 bases). This CDR3 is built from 16 residues. The germline V and J ends were trimmed by 0 bases and 2 bases, with 8 bases remaining between them. Germline V gene data show CDR1 as MNHNY and CDR2 as SVGAGI (reference sequence). Here the CDR3 DNA reads TGTGCCAGCAGTTACTCTAGGACAGCTGGGGCCAACGTCCTGACTTTC. As protein: CASSYSRTAGANVLTF.

The rearrangement joins TRBV19 to TRBJ1-5; D ambiguous. V was pared by 6 bases and J by 2 bases, with 11 bases between. The CDR3 consists of 14 residues. Germline CDR1 reads LNHDA; CDR2 reads SQIVND (reference sequence). The CDR3 DNA sequence: TGTGCCAGTAGCCATCCCGGGGGCAATCAGCCCCAGCATTTT. Translating gives CASSHPGGNQPQHF.

The chain links TRBV6-6 to TRBJ1-5, with D possibly TRBD1 on 6 matching bases. The germline V gene has CDR1 MNHNY and CDR2 SVGAGI (reference sequence). The CDR3 spans 15 residues. V gave up 7 bases and J gave up 3 bases, with 16 bases separating them. Written as DNA, the CDR3 is TGTGCCAGCACTGGGGGAAGGGGGTACAATCAGCCCCAGCATTTT. This encodes CASTGGRGYNQPQHF.

This clone was observed a handful of times. The chain combines TRBV5-6 with TRBJ2-2; 13 nucleotides line up with TRBD2. Trimming at V came to 4 bases and at J to 5 bases, leaving 2 bases not matched to a gene. The CDR3 totals 15 residues. Germline loops: CDR1 SGHDT, CDR2 YYEEEE. The DNA for the CDR3 is TGTGCCAGCAGCAGGGGACTAGCGGGGACCGGGGAGCTGTTTTTT. Encoded protein: CASSRGLAGTGELFF.

The J gene is TRBJ2-5, the V gene TRBV9; D ambiguous. The CDR3 loop spans 13 amino acids. Germline V gene data show CDR1 as SGDLS and CDR2 as YYNGEE. V was cut by 0 bases and J by 5 bases, with 8 bases left in between. The CDR3 region is CASSVVPEETQYF. CDR3 nucleotides: TGTGCCAGCAGCGTAGTTCCGGAGGAGACCCAGTACTTC.

The chain links TRBV5-4 to TRBJ1-2, with D unresolved. V lost 0 bases and J lost 4, with 13 bases in between. This CDR3 has 15 residues. Germline V gene data show CDR1 as SGHNT and CDR2 as YYREEE (reference sequence). In DNA, the CDR3 is TGTGCCAGCAGCTTGGGTACGGAACAGCCCTATGGCTACACCTTC. It is translated as CASSLGTEQPYGYTF.

The chain joins TRBV7-6 to TRBJ2-3; D is unresolved. V lost 1 base, J lost 7 bases, and 3 bases lay in between. Germline V gives CDR1 SGHVS, CDR2 FNYEAQ. The CDR3 totals 11 residues. The CDR3 region is CASSLDNTQYF. The CDR3 DNA is TGTGCCAGCAGCTTAGATAATACGCAGTATTTT.

The gene calls are TRBV20-1 and TRBJ2-7; TRBD1 agrees at 7 bases. The length of the CDR3 is 11 residues. Germline V lookup: CDR1 DFQATT, CDR2 SNEGSKA (reference sequence). After removal of 6 bases from V and 4 bases from J, the junction contained 3 bases not matched to a gene. Written as DNA, the CDR3 is TGCAGTGCACCGACAGGGTACGAGCAGTACTTC. Translation gives CSAPTGYEQYF.

This clone was seen a handful of times. This chain joins TRBV29-1 and TRBJ1-1, with D possibly matching TRBD1 (5 bases). CDR1 SQVTM and CDR2 ANQGSEA come from the germline V gene. The ends were cut back, 3 bases at V and 6 bases at J, with 14 bases in the middle. The CDR3 sequence is 13 residues long. CDR3 sequence reads: CSVDRGNGAEAFF. CDR3 bases: TGCAGCGTTGATCGGGGGAATGGGGCTGAAGCTTTCTTT.

The gene calls are TRBV28 and TRBJ2-7; TRBD2 agrees at 11 bases. CDR1 and CDR2 (germline): MDHEN, SYDVKM. The trim removed 8 bases at V and 4 bases at J, leaving 10 bases unmatched. This CDR3 comprises 15 residues. DNA of the CDR3: TGTGCCAGCCTTGATACTAGCGGGGGAATATACGAGCAGTACTTC. This translates into CASLDTSGGIYEQYF.

The rearrangement joins TRBV28 to TRBJ2-2; 8 nucleotides align to TRBD1. Germline assignment: CDR1 MDHEN and CDR2 SYDVKM. J lost 7 bases, V lost 4 bases, and 5 bases had no gene match. The CDR3 has 14 residues. The CDR3 coding sequence is TGTGCCAGCAGTTACGGACAGGGAAGCGGGGAGCTGTTTTTT. Translation gives CASSYGQGSGELFF.

In its sample, this clone was seen a few times. J is TRBJ2-4 and V is TRBV15; 9 bases match TRBD2. CDR3 length equals 17 residues. Germline V gene sequence: CDR1 LNHNV, CDR2 YYDKDF (reference sequence). Unmatched junction bases numbered 5, after V lost 1 base and J lost 1 base. CDR3 sequence (DNA): TGTGCCACCAGCAGAGGCGGTCTAGCGGGGGCCAAAAACATTCAGTACTTC. Residues: CATSRGGLAGAKNIQYF. Complete variable domain (other parts from reference TRBV15 and TRBJ2-4): DAMVIQNPRYQVTQFGKPVTLSCSQTLNHNVMYWYQQKSSQAPKLLFHYYDKDFNNEADTPDNFQSRRPNTSFCFLDIRSPGLGDTAMYLCATSRGGLAGAKNIQYFGAGTRLSVL.

The chain carries TRBV2 and TRBJ2-2, with D maybe TRBD1 (5 bases). Germline lookup yields CDR1 SNHLY and CDR2 FYNNEI. The CDR3 is 13 amino acids. V was trimmed by 5 bases and J by 6 bases, leaving 10 bases between them. CDR3 region: CASSTQGPGELFF. CDR3 bases: TGTGCCAGCAGTACGCAGGGTCCCGGGGAGCTGTTTTTT.